This T cell receptor beta chain originates from a study of T cells in severe cutaneous drug reactions. Looking at the study overall: Blister fluids or cells and PBMC were collected from patients in acute or recovery stage. General study results and limits: In carbamazepine-induced Stevens-Johnson syndrome or toxic epidermal necrolysis, TRBV12-4 averaged approximately 30% in blister cells and about 5.1% in PBMC.

Sequenced patients had Stevens-Johnson syndrome or toxic epidermal necrolysis caused by carbamazepine. Peripheral blood was from CBZ-SJS/TEN patients: roughly five Han Chinese, roughly six European. In terms of frequency, this clonotype is medium-sized. Its antigen is still unknown. Bulk and single-cell libraries used iRepertoire multiplex PCR with TCR subtype-specific primers. Input for bulk TCR libraries: roughly 100-550 ng RNA per sample. TCRdb reprocessed the multiplex PCR reads and keeps a single row for each CDR3 protein, giving no DNA. The specimen's table records approximately 5,500 distinct CDR3 sequences. Germline-derived CDR1 and CDR2 are MGHDK and SYGVNS. There are 14 residues in the CDR3.

The sequencing sample was made of PBMCs. The clonotype was recovered from a human donor with a severe cutaneous adverse drug reaction. The gene calls are TRBV25-1 and TRBJ1-3; TCRdb selects TRBD1, and the lack of DNA leaves this call unchecked. CDR3: CASGTGLSGNTIYF.